One TCR beta chain is described in this entry. This specimen comes from a study of blood T cell repertoires in COVID-19. Assay used: immunoSEQ multiplex PCR; TCRdb lists only in-frame clones, some missing. Here the sample spans about 670,000 clones, 75% to 90% being singletons. The CDR3 runs 14 residues. CDR1 is SQVTM and CDR2 is ANQGSEA in the germline V gene. V shed 0 bases and J shed 2 bases, with 11 bases lying between them. The sample consisted of peripheral blood. This clonotype originated in a woman between 18 and 30 years old with acute or convalescent COVID-19. The chain is built from TRBV29-1 and TRBJ2-7; maybe TRBD1 (6 bases). CDR3 in DNA: TGCAGCGTTGAAGATTCTGGACAGCCCTACGAGCAGTACTTC. Amino acids: CSVEDSGQPYEQYF.